Listed below are T cell receptor beta chains from one sample, sequenced in a study of identical twins. TCRdb reprocessed the 5' RACE reads via MiXCR and lists one record per CDR3 protein. Of nearly 250,000 distinct CDR3 sequences listed, 7% are singletons. The same specimen was also included in a second study, on yellow fever vaccine responses in identical twins.

Sequenced input: memory (CD45RO+) T cells sorted from blood. These TCRs come from a woman aged 18-29 years in good health. Each CDR3 is given with its conserved first and last residue. D genes are given only for firm matches. Clone size is shown for a subset of rows, as once, few, many or a class of expanded clone.

j_call clone_size d_call v_call cdr3_aa cdr3_nt
TRBJ2-7 . . TRBV7-2 CASNYQPGPLSEQYF TGTGCCAGCAACTATCAGCCTGGACCATTGAGCGAGCAGTACTTC
TRBJ1-2 . . TRBV27 CASSSQRGGYGYTF TGTGCCAGCAGTTCCCAACGGGGAGGCTATGGCTACACCTTC
TRBJ2-1 few TRBD2 TRBV20-1 CSARVAGGLGDYNEQFF TGCAGTGCTAGAGTAGCGGGGGGCCTAGGAGACTACAATGAGCAGTTCTTC
TRBJ2-3 . . TRBV9 CASSPPQLGRMADTQYF TGTGCCAGCAGCCCCCCCCAACTAGGGAGGATGGCAGATACGCAGTATTTT
TRBJ1-1 . TRBD1 TRBV6-1 CASRGDRGYTEAFF TGTGCCAGCAGGGGCGACAGGGGATACACTGAAGCTTTCTTT
TRBJ2-2 . . TRBV10-3 CAILDSLGNTGELFF TGTGCCATCTTAGATAGTCTTGGGAACACCGGGGAGCTGTTTTTT
TRBJ2-7 . TRBD2 TRBV6-1 CASRIGLAGEYLYEQYF TGTGCCAGCAGGATAGGACTAGCGGGAGAGTACCTCTACGAGCAGTACTTC
TRBJ1-3 . TRBD1 TRBV5-5 CASSLGAGGSGNTIYF TGTGCCAGCAGCTTGGGAGCAGGGGGTTCTGGAAACACCATATATTTT
TRBJ2-5 . TRBD2 TRBV5-5 CASSLFYGTSGEQETQYF TGTGCCAGCAGCTTGTTTTACGGGACTAGCGGGGAACAAGAGACCCAGTACTTC
TRBJ1-2 few . TRBV20-1 CSAREQGVDYGYTF TGCAGTGCTAGAGAACAGGGTGTTGACTATGGCTACACCTTC
TRBJ1-6 few . TRBV10-3 CAISDGARGGPPHF TGTGCCATCAGTGACGGGGCGAGGGGTGGACCCCCCCACTTT
TRBJ1-1 . . TRBV27 CASSQRGVNTEAFF TGTGCCAGCAGCCAGAGAGGGGTGAACACTGAAGCTTTCTTT
TRBJ1-4 few TRBD1 TRBV5-1 CASSLGTGVEKLFF TGCGCCAGCAGCTTGGGGACAGGGGTGGAAAAACTGTTTTTT
TRBJ2-1 . . TRBV27 CASSLSNLGYEQFF TGTGCCAGCAGTTTATCGAACTTAGGCTATGAGCAGTTCTTC
TRBJ2-7 few . TRBV9 CASSVGGFGREQYF TGTGCCAGCAGCGTAGGGGGGTTTGGTCGCGAGCAGTACTTC
TRBJ2-3 . . TRBV2 CASGEQVSSTDTQYF TGTGCCAGCGGCGAACAGGTCTCTAGCACAGATACGCAGTATTTT
TRBJ2-7 . TRBD2 TRBV18 CASSPPGGAIYEQYF TGTGCCAGCTCACCACCGGGAGGGGCTATCTACGAGCAGTACTTC
TRBJ2-7 . . TRBV6-6 CASSDVGEQYF TGTGCCAGCAGCGACGTGGGCGAGCAGTACTTC
TRBJ1-2 many . TRBV6-6 CASIDSLNYGYTF TGTGCCAGCATAGACAGCCTAAACTATGGCTACACCTTC
TRBJ1-4 many . TRBV12-3/TRBV12-4 CASSPSRKLFF TGTGCCAGCAGTCCCTCCCGGAAACTGTTTTTT
TRBJ2-1 many TRBD2 TRBV28 CASSYLAGENEQFF TGTGCCAGCAGTTATTTGGCGGGAGAGAATGAGCAGTTCTTC
TRBJ2-1 many TRBD1 TRBV15 CATSNDRESYNEQFF TGTGCCACCAGCAACGACAGGGAATCCTACAATGAGCAGTTCTTC
TRBJ2-1 . TRBD2 TRBV25-1 CASSEPTSGRFF TGTGCCAGCAGTGAACCGACTAGCGGGAGGTTCTTC
TRBJ2-6 once . TRBV19 CASSIPTGSVNVLTF TGTGCCAGTAGTATTCCCACAGGCTCGGTCAACGTCCTGACTTTC
TRBJ2-7 . TRBD2 TRBV28 CASSSPTSGPYEQYF TGTGCCAGCAGTTCCCCGACTAGCGGGCCCTACGAGCAGTACTTC
TRBJ2-7 many TRBD2 TRBV11-2 CASSLGWGGFTYEQYF TGTGCCAGCAGCTTAGGATGGGGGGGATTTACCTACGAGCAGTACTTC
TRBJ1-2 many . TRBV4-2 CASRDGFYGYTF TGTGCCAGCAGGGACGGATTCTATGGCTACACCTTC
TRBJ1-5 many . TRBV12-3/TRBV12-4 CASSPLFGSNQPQHF TGTGCCAGCAGTCCGCTCTTCGGAAGCAATCAGCCCCAGCATTTT
TRBJ2-1 many TRBD1 TRBV6-5 CASSYPGQKGSYNEQFF TGTGCCAGCAGTTACCCGGGACAGAAAGGCTCCTACAATGAGCAGTTCTTC
TRBJ2-5 few TRBD2 TRBV12-3/TRBV12-4 CASSVSPGGQETQYF TGTGCCAGCAGCGTTTCCCCGGGGGGCCAAGAGACCCAGTACTTC
TRBJ1-1 few . TRBV5-5 CASSLTLTVVTEAFF TGTGCCAGCAGCCTTACTTTAACAGTGGTAACTGAAGCTTTCTTT
TRBJ2-2 many TRBD2 TRBV6-4 CASSLAGGAGELFF TGTGCCAGCAGTCTAGCGGGAGGAGCCGGGGAGCTGTTTTTT
TRBJ2-1 many TRBD1 TRBV14 CASSRQGHEQFF TGTGCCAGCAGCCGACAGGGTCATGAGCAGTTCTTC
TRBJ1-2 many TRBD1 TRBV2 CASSERNTGQGGYTF TGTGCCAGCAGTGAGAGAAACACAGGACAGGGGGGCTACACCTTC
TRBJ2-5 few TRBD1 TRBV29-1 CSGGQGRETQYF TGCAGCGGAGGACAGGGACGCGAGACCCAGTACTTC
TRBJ1-3 few . TRBV28 CASSRGHLRNTIYF TGTGCCAGCAGCCGCGGACATCTGAGAAACACCATATATTTT
TRBJ2-7 many . TRBV10-3 CAIRGDTTYEQYF TGTGCCATCAGAGGGGACACCACCTACGAGCAGTACTTC
TRBJ2-1 . . TRBV3-1 CACCQDGRGSGHNEQFF TGTGCCTGCTGCCAAGATGGGAGAGGGAGCGGACACAATGAGCAGTTCTTC
TRBJ2-5 few TRBD1 TRBV5-1 CASSLGWTGWEGRQETQYF TGCGCCAGCAGCTTGGGGTGGACAGGGTGGGAAGGAAGACAAGAGACCCAGTACTTC
TRBJ2-2 many . TRBV7-9 CASSSSLSIGELFF TGTGCCAGCAGCTCTTCCCTCTCGATCGGGGAGCTGTTTTTT
TRBJ1-1 many . TRBV20-1 CSARDPNWGGIMNTEAFF TGCAGTGCTAGAGATCCCAATTGGGGGGGGATCATGAACACTGAAGCTTTCTTT
TRBJ2-2 . . TRBV2 CASRGLLDTGELFF TGTGCCAGCAGGGGGCTCCTTGACACCGGGGAGCTGTTTTTT
TRBJ2-1 . TRBD2 TRBV18 CASSPPASSSGRVRYNEQFF TGTGCCAGCTCACCACCCGCGTCCTCTAGCGGGAGGGTAAGGTACAATGAGCAGTTCTTC
TRBJ1-6 . . TRBV18 CASSPVALISSYNSPLHF TGTGCCAGCTCACCTGTTGCCCTCATAAGCTCCTATAATTCACCCCTCCACTTT
TRBJ1-2 . . TRBV6-5 CASSRSISENYGYTF TGTGCCAGCAGTCGCTCGATAAGCGAGAACTATGGCTACACCTTC
TRBJ1-2 many . TRBV12-3/TRBV12-4 CASSLTGSANYGYTF TGTGCCAGCAGTTTAACGGGGTCAGCTAACTATGGCTACACCTTC
TRBJ1-4 . . TRBV2 CASSGGQKLFF TGTGCCAGCAGTGGGGGTCAAAAACTGTTTTTT
TRBJ2-1 many TRBD1 TRBV12-3/TRBV12-4 CASSPRKVGTGYEQFF TGTGCCAGCAGTCCCCGAAAGGTAGGGACAGGGTATGAGCAGTTCTTC
TRBJ1-4 few . TRBV6-5 CASSYSGGNEKLFF TGTGCCAGCAGTTACTCTGGGGGTAATGAAAAACTGTTTTTT
TRBJ1-1 few . TRBV12-2 CASRLGRDDTEAFF TGTGCAAGTCGCTTAGGAAGGGATGACACTGAAGCTTTCTTT
TRBJ2-5 many TRBD1 TRBV12-3/TRBV12-4 CASSLLAGGETQYF TGTGCCAGCAGTTTGTTGGCAGGGGGAGAGACCCAGTACTTC